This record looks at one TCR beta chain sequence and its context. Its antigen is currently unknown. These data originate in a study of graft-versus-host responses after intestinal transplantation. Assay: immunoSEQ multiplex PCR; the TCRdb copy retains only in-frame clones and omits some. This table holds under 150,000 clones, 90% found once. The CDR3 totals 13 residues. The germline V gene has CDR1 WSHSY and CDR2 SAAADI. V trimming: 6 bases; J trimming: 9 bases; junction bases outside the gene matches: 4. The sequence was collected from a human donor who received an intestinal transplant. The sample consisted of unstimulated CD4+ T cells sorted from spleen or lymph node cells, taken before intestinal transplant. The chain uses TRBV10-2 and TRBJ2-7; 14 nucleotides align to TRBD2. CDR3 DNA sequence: TGCGCCAGCAGGACTAGCGGGAGGGCCGGGCAGTACTTC. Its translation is CASRTSGRAGQYF.